This TCR beta chain was captured by sequencing in a study of cytomegalovirus exposure and HLA in healthy donors. Looking at the study overall: Out of 150 million to 200 million T cells, an earlier analysis found fewer than 140 million unique TCR beta sequences in total.

The V gene's germline CDR1 is MNHEY and CDR2 SVGAGI. V trimming: 7 bases; J trimming: 4 bases; junction bases outside the gene matches: 11. The CDR3 has 15 amino acids. 60 Vbeta and 13 Jbeta primers were used in PCR. Using immunoSEQ multiplex PCR, the repertoire was profiled, and TCRdb retains in-frame clones only, with some absent. The sample lists over 100,000 clones, 77% occurring once. Notes on this clone: Its antigen is not identified.

General study results and limits: Roughly uniform sequencing depth across donors was assumed, possibly incorrectly. Across HLA loci, a later analysis found differing TCR association rates, with DRB1 most and HLA-C fewest. It was approximately 150 TCR beta chains that were listed as cytomegalovirus-associated.

This clonotype was sampled from a man aged 40-55 years in good health and CMV-seropositive. Material for sequencing was PBMCs. V gene TRBV6-5 combines with J gene TRBJ2-7; 9 positions agree with TRBD2. The CDR3 is CASIHGRGGAYEQYF. CDR3 DNA: TGTGCCAGCATCCACGGACGCGGGGGGGCGTACGAGCAGTACTTC.